This entry features one TCR beta chain sequence. Produced via immunoSEQ multiplex PCR; TCRdb's table is partial and in-frame only. There are 150,000 to 200,000 clones in the sample; roughly 89% occur only once, and about 11% lies in the top ten. These data come from a study of control samples from healthy donors and cancer patients. The CDR3 runs 16 residues. V was trimmed by 5 bases and J by 3 bases, leaving 17 bases between them. Looked up from germline, CDR1 is KGHSH and CDR2 is LQKENI. This clonotype originated in a man aged 30 to 39 in good health. Sequences were obtained from blood. The V call is TRBV18, the J call TRBJ1-5; the D gene is possibly TRBD1 (6 bases). The CDR3 spells CASSVRLDRDNQPQHF. The DNA of the CDR3 is TGTGCCAGCTCAGTGCGACTGGACAGAGACAATCAGCCCCAGCATTTT.